This TCR beta chain stems from a study of T cells in Graves' hyperthyroidism and ophthalmopathy. This clonotype was counted ten times or more. Regions amplified from RNA transcripts were the TCR beta CDR3 regions. Researchers ran a first-round RT-PCR on the TCR CDR3 using the HTBI primer set. MiXCR, applied by TCRdb to the multiplex PCR reads, yields one record per CDR3 protein. The data hold hundreds of thousands of distinct CDR3 sequences, with around 15% observed a single time. It was considered stable Graves' hyperthyroidism when ophthalmopathy did not progress within 18 months. Each patient was aged 18 to 65 and had newly diagnosed hyperthyroidism of under 2 months' duration. This clonotype originated in a woman between 18 and 29 years old with Graves' hyperthyroidism. Material: blood.

The chain's CDR3 is CASSPLAGGPNEQFF. In nucleotides, the CDR3 is TGTGCCAGCTCACCCCTAGCGGGAGGGCCCAATGAGCAGTTCTTC. The chain combines TRBV18 with TRBJ2-1; 12 bases are shared with TRBD2. V dropped 3 bases and J dropped 6; count of bases not matched to a gene: 3. This CDR3 contains 15 residues. From germline, CDR1 is KGHSH and CDR2 LQKENI. Using reference TRBV18 and TRBJ2-1 for the parts outside the CDR3, the full variable domain is NAGVMQNPRHLVRRRGQEARLRCSPMKGHSHVYWYRQLPEEGLKFMVYLQKENIIDESGMPKERFSAEFPKEGPSILRIQQVVRGDSAAYFCASSPLAGGPNEQFFGPGTRLTVL.